These 32 T cell receptor beta chains share one sample of origin, sequenced in a study of shared clonotypes between healthy human individuals. TCRdb's table, derived via immunoSEQ multiplex PCR, lists solely in-frame clones and lacks some. The sample lists about 1,800,000 clones; less than 95% were seen once. Naive CD8 cells lacked CD45RO, underwent positive selection for CCR7 and left out terminally differentiated effector memory CD45RA+ cells. The specimen sequenced was naive CD8+ T cells sorted from blood. Source of these receptors: a young man in good health.

The V gene is TRBV9, the J gene TRBJ1-2; TRBD1 matches 7 bases. V lost 3 bases and J lost 3; bases outside the gene matches: 8. This CDR3 is 15 amino acids long. Germline V lookup: CDR1 SGDLS, CDR2 YYNGEE. CDR3: CASSAGTEDDYGYTF. In DNA, the CDR3 is TGTGCCAGCAGCGCCGGGACAGAGGACGACTATGGCTACACCTTC.

Details on this clone: The same CDR3 also results from other DNA sequences found in this sample. This chain links TRBV27 with TRBJ1-5, with D possibly matching TRBD1 (6 bases). The CDR3 loop spans 14 amino acids. Per the germline V gene, CDR1 is MNHEY and CDR2 is SMNVEV (reference sequence). The V and J ends lost 5 bases and 4 bases respectively, with 12 bases between them. The CDR3 loop reads CASSPQGSNQPQHF. CDR3 nucleotides: TGTGCCAGCAGTCCACAGGGAAGTAATCAGCCCCAGCATTTT.

A single count supports this clone. Within the sample, other DNA sequences also encode this same CDR3. The V and J genes are TRBV2 and TRBJ1-4; no clear D. CDR1 SNHLY and CDR2 FYNNEI come from the germline V gene. The CDR3 sequence is 13 residues long. V was clipped by 6 bases and J by 6 bases, with 11 bases between them. Here the CDR3 reads CASRDRVDEKLFF. The CDR3 DNA reads as TGTGCCAGCAGGGATAGGGTGGATGAAAAACTGTTTTTT.

The J gene is TRBJ2-3, the V gene TRBV7-8, with 8 bases aligning to TRBD2. In germline, CDR1 is SGHVS, CDR2 FQNEAQ. The V and J ends lost 5 bases and 5 bases, in that order; junction bases with no gene match: 15. The CDR3 extends over 17 amino acids. CDR3: CASSPWDAGGVGDTQYF. The CDR3 DNA reads as TGTGCCAGCAGCCCCTGGGATGCGGGAGGCGTGGGAGATACGCAGTATTTT.

The V gene is TRBV7-9, the J gene TRBJ2-7; 7 positions match TRBD1. Germline loops: CDR1 SEHNR, CDR2 FQNEAQ (reference sequence). The junction had 3 bases not matched to a gene; V was cut back by 1 base and J by 6 bases. CDR3 length: 13 amino acids. The CDR3 region is CASSLEGAGEQYF. The CDR3 DNA sequence: TGTGCCAGCAGCTTAGAGGGGGCCGGCGAGCAGTACTTC.

The genes are TRBV2 and TRBJ2-1; 10 bases agree with TRBD2. J was trimmed by 6 bases and V by 6 bases; bases with no gene match: 8. This CDR3 is 15 amino acids long. Germline CDR1 reads SNHLY; CDR2 reads FYNNEI. This CDR3 is CASRSSGGAANEQFF. The CDR3 nucleotides read TGTGCCAGCAGATCCAGCGGGGGGGCCGCCAATGAGCAGTTCTTC. Full variable domain (remainder filled in from reference TRBV2 and TRBJ2-1): EPEVTQTPSHQVTQMGQEVILRCVPISNHLYFYWYRQILGQKVEFLVSFYNNEISEKSEIFDDQFSVERPDGSNFTLKIRSTKLEDSAMYFCASRSSGGAANEQFFGPGTRLTVL.

CDR3 protein: CASSLRAGGPEEQYF. CDR3 sequence (DNA): TGTGCCAGCAGCTTGAGAGCGGGAGGGCCAGAAGAGCAGTACTTC. The chain links TRBV13 to TRBJ2-7; TRBD2 matches 10 bases. CDR3 size: 15 residues. CDR1 PRHDT and CDR2 FYEKMQ come from the germline V gene (reference sequence). J lost 7 bases, V lost 3 bases, and 9 bases had no gene match.

This sequence joins TRBV6-1 and TRBJ1-5, with a weak D call TRBD1 (5 bases). Trimming pared 2 bases from V and 4 bases from J, leaving 12 bases between. CDR1 and CDR2 from the germline V gene are MNHNS and SASEGT. The CDR3 sequence is 15 residues long. CDR3 region: CASSELIGTNQPQHF. The CDR3 DNA is TGTGCCAGCAGTGAATTGATTGGGACTAATCAGCCCCAGCATTTT.

This clone was observed a single time. The gene calls are TRBV6-1 and TRBJ2-3, with TRBD2 identical over 15 bases. V lost 10 bases to trimming and J lost 3 bases; unmatched junction nucleotides: 5. The CDR3 consists of 15 residues. Germline CDR1 is MNHNS and CDR2 is SASEGT. CDR3 protein: CATHGLAGGTDTQYF. The CDR3 bases are TGTGCCACCCACGGACTAGCGGGAGGGACAGATACGCAGTATTTT.

The genes are TRBV12-5 and TRBJ1-3; D remains ambiguous. With 2 bases removed from V and 4 bases from J, the gap between germline ends came to 15 bases. This CDR3 is 16 amino acids long. Germline CDR1 and CDR2: LGHNT and FRNRAP. The CDR3 DNA sequence: TGTGCTAGTGGTTTGTTTCGCGGGGAGCTCGGAAACACCATATATTTT. Translated, it gives CASGLFRGELGNTIYF.

The chain employs TRBV29-1 and TRBJ2-2; D remains ambiguous. The CDR3 is made up of 13 amino acids. The V and J ends lost 7 bases and 5 bases respectively, with 14 bases between them. CDR1 and CDR2 (germline): SQVTM, ANQGSEA. Here the CDR3 reads CSALGQSTGELFF. In DNA, the CDR3 is TGCAGCGCCCTGGGCCAATCTACCGGGGAGCTGTTTTTT.

This clone was counted a single time. The chain has TRBV9 and TRBJ2-7; maybe TRBD2 (5 bases). The CDR3 extends over 13 amino acids. V was clipped by 6 bases and J by 4 bases, with 14 bases between them. Germline V gives CDR1 SGDLS, CDR2 YYNGEE. CDR3 in amino acids: CASTIAEGYEQYF. CDR3 DNA sequence: TGTGCCAGCACCATCGCCGAGGGTTACGAGCAGTACTTC.

The V call is TRBV5-6, the J call TRBJ2-1, with 8 bases identical to TRBD1. CDR1 and CDR2 (germline): SGHDT, YYEEEE. The V and J ends lost 5 bases and 1 base, in that order; junction bases with no gene match: 8. The CDR3 spans 16 residues. The CDR3 DNA is TGTGCCAGCAGTCTTCTAACAGGGGGGTCCTACAATGAGCAGTTCTTC. Amino acid sequence: CASSLLTGGSYNEQFF.

This sequence joins TRBV6-5 and TRBJ2-7, with a weak D call TRBD1 (5 bases). The CDR3 has 14 residues. Germline assignment: CDR1 MNHEY and CDR2 SVGAGI. V was pared by 10 bases and J by 0 bases, with 16 bases between. The CDR3 region is CATQQDPSSYEQYF. CDR3 nucleotide sequence: TGTGCCACACAACAGGACCCAAGCTCCTACGAGCAGTACTTC.

The CDR3 DNA is TGTGCCAGCAGCTTAATTCGGGGGGTAGACGAAAAACTGTTTTTT. Protein: CASSLIRGVDEKLFF. The genes are TRBV7-9 and TRBJ1-4; a possible D gene is TRBD1 (5 bases). The CDR3 is 15 amino acids. Trimming removed 2 bases at V and 8 bases at J, with 15 bases between. Germline V gives CDR1 SEHNR, CDR2 FQNEAQ (reference sequence). Full variable domain (outside the CDR3, taken from reference TRBV7-9 and TRBJ1-4): DTGVSQNPRHKITKRGQNVTFRCDPISEHNRLYWYRQTLGQGPEFLTYFQNEAQLEKSRLLSDRFSAERPKGSFSTLEIQRTEQGDSAMYLCASSLIRGVDEKLFFGSGTQLSVL.

This clone was detected once. The chain carries TRBV2 and TRBJ2-1, with a possible D match to TRBD2 (5 bases). In germline, CDR1 is SNHLY, CDR2 FYNNEI. The CDR3 is 14 amino acids. Trimming took 6 bases from V and 7 from J, leaving 16 bases between them. CDR3 protein: CASRTGPGVNEQFF. CDR3 coding DNA: TGTGCCAGCAGGACGGGCCCCGGGGTGAATGAGCAGTTCTTC.

The V gene is TRBV14, the J gene TRBJ2-7; D unresolved. Germline V lookup: CDR1 SGHDN, CDR2 FVKESK. This CDR3 region has 17 residues. V shed 1 base and J shed 2 bases, with 18 bases lying between them. For the CDR3, the DNA is TGTGCCAGCAGCCAAGTAACTGGCGCTGCGAAGACCTACGAGCAGTACTTC. Protein: CASSQVTGAAKTYEQYF.

Comments on this clone: Other DNA sequences of this sample code for an identical CDR3. The V gene is TRBV7-9, the J gene TRBJ2-5, with D possibly TRBD1 on 6 matching bases. This CDR3 is built from 15 residues. Looked up from germline, CDR1 is SEHNR and CDR2 is FQNEAQ (reference sequence). Trimming took off 1 base at V and 3 bases at J, with 12 bases between the two ends. The CDR3 DNA sequence: TGTGCCAGCAGCTTAGTTGGGGGCTTAGAAGAGACCCAGTACTTC. Protein sequence: CASSLVGGLEETQYF.

The chain joins TRBV28 to TRBJ2-5; perhaps TRBD2 as D (6 bases). V dropped 3 bases and J dropped 5 bases, with 19 bases sitting between them. The CDR3 covers 16 residues. Germline CDR1 reads MDHEN; CDR2 reads SYDVKM. The DNA of the CDR3 is TGTGCCAGCAGTTTGGTCGGCGGGGCTCCACCTGAGACCCAGTACTTC. Amino acid sequence: CASSLVGGAPPETQYF. Supplemented by reference TRBV28 and TRBJ2-5, the full variable domain reads DVKVTQSSRYLVKRTGEKVFLECVQDMDHENMFWYRQDPGLGLRLIYFSYDVKMKEKGDIPEGYSVSREKKERFSLILESASTNQTSMYLCASSLVGGAPPETQYFGPGTRLLVL.

This clone was detected once. The chain couples TRBV11-2 to TRBJ2-7, with 9 positions matching TRBD1. Germline V lookup: CDR1 SGHAT, CDR2 FQNNGV. J gave up 3 bases and V 5 bases, and 2 bases lay outside the gene matches. CDR3 length: 13 amino acids. The chain's CDR3 is CASSPDRGYEQYF. The CDR3 coding sequence is TGTGCCAGCAGCCCGGACAGGGGCTACGAGCAGTACTTC.

This chain links TRBV6-1 with TRBJ2-7; 9 positions agree with TRBD2. The ends lost 4 bases at V and 3 bases at J; junction bases unmatched: 1. CDR1 and CDR2 (germline): MNHNS, SASEGT. The CDR3 extends over 13 amino acids. This chain's CDR3 is CASSGLADYEQYF. CDR3 DNA sequence: TGTGCCAGCAGTGGACTAGCGGACTACGAGCAGTACTTC.

The chain uses TRBV30 and TRBJ1-1, with a weak D call TRBD1 (6 bases). The germline CDR1 and CDR2 sequences are GTSNPN and SVGIG (reference sequence). Trimming removed 3 bases at V and 1 base at J, with 12 bases between. The CDR3 is made up of 14 amino acids. The CDR3: CAWSPGHPNTEAFF. CDR3 sequence (DNA): TGTGCCTGGAGCCCGGGACACCCGAACACTGAAGCTTTCTTT.

The chain joins TRBV7-3 to TRBJ2-1, with unresolved D. The germline V gene encodes CDR1 SGHTA and CDR2 FQGTGA. CDR3 length equals 12 residues. The ends were cut back, 3 bases at V and 8 bases at J, with 8 bases in the middle. CDR3 DNA sequence: TGTGCCAGCAGCTTTCAGACGGATGAGCAGTTCTTC. Translation gives CASSFQTDEQFF.

The chain uses TRBV4-3 and TRBJ2-1; a possible D gene is TRBD2 (5 bases). Deletions cut 4 bases from V and 7 bases from J, with 17 bases between. CDR1 is LGHNA, CDR2 YSLEER, per germline. This CDR3 contains 15 residues. CDR3 protein: CASSPGVVAFNEQFF. In nucleotides, the CDR3 is TGCGCCAGCAGCCCCGGGGTAGTGGCTTTTAATGAGCAGTTCTTC.

The genes are TRBV10-3 and TRBJ1-4; 8 bases match TRBD1. Germline V gene data show CDR1 as ENHRY and CDR2 as SYGVKD. Trimming cost V 3 bases and J 11 bases; bases outside gene matches: 8. This CDR3 region has 14 residues. The DNA for the CDR3 is TGTGCCATCAGTGACCCAGGGGGCGAAGGGAAACTGTTTTTT. Its translation is CAISDPGGEGKLFF.

The chain has TRBV4-1 and TRBJ1-2, with D tentatively TRBD1 (5 bases). Between the trimmed V and J ends, which lost 0 bases and 1 base, there was a span of 12 bases. The CDR3 runs 16 residues. Germline V gene data show CDR1 as MGHRA and CDR2 as YSYEKL. The CDR3 reads CASSQEGQGFNYGYTF. Written as DNA, the CDR3 is TGCGCCAGCAGCCAAGAGGGGCAGGGATTTAACTATGGCTACACCTTC.

The chain recombines TRBV10-3 with TRBJ2-7; 9 bases agree with TRBD2. The CDR3 is 18 residues long. The junction had 17 bases not matched to a gene; V was cut back by 2 bases and J by 6 bases. Germline CDR1 is ENHRY and CDR2 is SYGVKD. CDR3 residues: CAISEAEILAGRGTEQYF. CDR3 bases: TGTGCCATCAGTGAGGCCGAAATTCTAGCGGGACGGGGAACCGAGCAGTACTTC.

As regards this clone: The sample contains more than one DNA sequence encoding this CDR3. The chain is built from TRBV11-2 and TRBJ2-7; TRBD2 aligns across 11 bases. From germline, CDR1 is SGHAT and CDR2 FQNNGV. V shed 4 bases, J shed 2 bases, and the junction held 4 bases outside the gene matches. CDR3 length: 15 residues. In DNA form, the CDR3 reads TGTGCCAGCAGCTCCGGACTAGCGGGTACCTACGAGCAGTACTTC. Translation: CASSSGLAGTYEQYF. Based on the CDR3 plus reference TRBV11-2 and TRBJ2-7, the full variable domain is EAGVAQSPRYKIIEKRQSVAFWCNPISGHATLYWYQQILGQGPKLLIQFQNNGVVDDSQLPKDRFSAERLKGVDSTLKIQPAKLEDSAVYLCASSSGLAGTYEQYFGPGTRLTVT.

This chain joins TRBV2 and TRBJ2-7; D is unclear. The germline V gene encodes CDR1 SNHLY and CDR2 FYNNEI. The CDR3 runs 13 residues. V dropped 8 bases and J dropped 6 bases, with 17 bases sitting between them. CDR3 residues: CASSTPYNLEQYF. As DNA, the CDR3 is TGTGCCAGCTCGACCCCTTATAACCTCGAGCAGTACTTC.

The chain employs TRBV7-6 and TRBJ1-3, with D maybe TRBD1 (5 bases). V shed 6 bases and J shed 0 bases, with 15 bases lying between them. In germline, CDR1 is SGHVS, CDR2 FNYEAQ. The CDR3 covers 16 residues. The CDR3 DNA reads TGTGCCAGCAGGCCGACCCCAGGGAGCTCTGGAAACACCATATATTTT. Residues: CASRPTPGSSGNTIYF.

V is TRBV27 and J is TRBJ2-7, with D hard to call. Germline V gene lookup returns CDR1 MNHEY and CDR2 SMNVEV (reference sequence). The V and J ends lost 2 bases and 3 bases respectively, with 8 bases between them. This CDR3 contains 13 residues. Here the CDR3 DNA reads TGTGCCAGCAGTTTAACAGAACACTACGAGCAGTACTTC. As protein: CASSLTEHYEQYF.

This chain connects TRBV7-9 to TRBJ2-1; D possibly corresponds to TRBD2 (5 bases). The CDR3 is 17 residues long. In germline, CDR1 is SEHNR, CDR2 FQNEAQ (reference sequence). V was pared by 1 base and J by 6 bases, with 19 bases between. CDR3 in DNA: TGTGCCAGCAGCTTAGGAGGGTGGGTGGTGGATGGCAATGAGCAGTTCTTC. This translates into CASSLGGWVVDGNEQFF.